This is a list of T cell receptor beta chains from one sample in a study of blood T cell repertoires in COVID-19. Using immunoSEQ multiplex PCR, the repertoire was profiled, and TCRdb retains in-frame clones only, with some absent. The table includes 98,000 or so clones, about three quarters detected once. Sequences were obtained from peripheral blood. These receptors originate from a woman between 40 and 50 years old with acute or convalescent COVID-19. CDR3s include the opening cysteine and the closing phenylalanine or tryptophan. Each record gives: V gene, CDR3 protein.

>TRBV6-2/TRBV6-3
CASSRGHRTDTQYF
>TRBV19
CASKTGSSGPGQPQHF
>TRBV6-2/TRBV6-3
CASSYRLQNEQFF
>TRBV5-4
CASSRGTSTDTQYF
>TRBV7-3
CASSLRSNTGELFF
>TRBV5-1
CASSLGPSGGFYEQYF
>TRBV15
CATSRGLGQGASEAFF
>TRBV5-1
CASSLVQSTEAFF
>TRBV5-1
CASMENFAGNTIYF
>TRBV5-6
CASVLAQGASETQYF
>TRBV30
CAWSVVTSGGIVF
>TRBV30
CALQQGANSPLHF
>TRBV6-2/TRBV6-3
CASSYRRGPYEQYF
>TRBV30
CAWGTVSYGYTF
>TRBV24-1
CATSDGGVGTGELFF
>TRBV30
CAWSHTKILTGKLDGYTF
>TRBV2
CASKGTSGYNEQFF
>TRBV10-3
CAIRAGTGGVTDTQYF
>TRBV27
CASKYTLGGGAFF
>TRBV19
CAPPTPEGCNQPQHF
>TRBV29-1
CSVVTSAQETQYF
>TRBV11-2
CASSFPDLTGDTEAFF
>TRBV6-5
CASSPDGRGEETQYF
>TRBV3-1/TRBV3-2
CASSQGGGLVNWIQYF
>TRBV6-6
CASELRTGYNEQYF
>TRBV4-1
CASSQLQGFGTEAFF
>TRBV5-4
CASSLGNRGSSYNEQFF
>TRBV27
CASSLVYNQPQHF
>TRBV9
CASSVDQGNYGYTF
>TRBV29-1
CSAPDRRERNEQFF
>TRBV18
CASSPGSSGNEQFF
>TRBV3-1/TRBV3-2
CASSQDGGGTEAFF
>TRBV12-5
CASGLDHGGRGYEQYF
>TRBV5-5
CASSILRGSYEQYF
>TRBV27
CASSSRLAGVWLGETQYF
>TRBV4-2
CASSQDSSGGAGELFF
>TRBV7-3
CASTQTGVRTDTQYF